This record concerns one T cell receptor beta chain sequence. Antigen specificity is unknown. Both 60 Vbeta primers and 13 Jbeta primers went into the PCR. TCRdb's table, derived via immunoSEQ multiplex PCR, lists solely in-frame clones and lacks some. There are around 140,000 clones in the sample; 76% occur only once, and approximately 1.8% lies in the top ten. This specimen belongs to a study of cytomegalovirus exposure and HLA in healthy donors. For the study at large: From HLA-typed donors, an early data release held tens of millions of unique TCRs. The study's findings and limits: According to a later analysis, donors in an Asian-associated ancestry cluster reportedly had fewer N-insertions than the roughly 630-donor mean. Most TCR sequences were rare, but some public TCRs occurred in many donors.

Likely unrecorded immune exposures existed in these nominally healthy donors. Germline values: CDR1 MDHEN, CDR2 SYDVKM. V lost 4 bases, J lost 0 bases, and 1 base stayed unmatched. The length of the CDR3 is 14 residues. V gene TRBV28 combines with J gene TRBJ1-1; 8 positions agree with TRBD1. What was sequenced was PBMCs. This receptor was taken from a female donor in good health and CMV-seropositive. The CDR3 DNA follows: TGTGCCAGCAGTTCGGGACAGGTGAACACTGAAGCTTTCTTT. Translating it yields CASSSGQVNTEAFF.